The clone carrying this TCR beta chain came up a few times. Antigen unknown. This sample is drawn from a study of cytomegalovirus exposure and HLA in healthy donors. Background on the study: Both the 120 or so validation repertoires and the approximately 700 first-cohort repertoires used the same platform, as reported by a later analysis. Findings of the study overall: Subsequent analysis showed first-cohort TCR clusters tending to co-occur in more than 90 validation repertoires. Most TCR sequences were seen very rarely across donors, but some public TCRs occurred in many. Cytomegalovirus association was listed for roughly 160 TCR beta chains.

The table came from immunoSEQ multiplex PCR; TCRdb's copy has only in-frame clones and leaves some out. The sample has fewer than 400,000 clones; about nine tenths are singletons. The source is a woman under 30 in good health and CMV-seronegative. Sequences were obtained from PBMCs.

The CDR3 is CASSISTDTQYF. The DNA for the CDR3 is TGTGCCAGCAGCATAAGCACAGATACGCAGTATTTT. This chain uses TRBV7-2 with TRBJ2-3; D call uncertain. The V gene's germline CDR1 is SGHTA and CDR2 FQGNSA. This CDR3 contains 12 residues. V dropped 5 bases and J dropped 0 bases, with 3 bases sitting between them.